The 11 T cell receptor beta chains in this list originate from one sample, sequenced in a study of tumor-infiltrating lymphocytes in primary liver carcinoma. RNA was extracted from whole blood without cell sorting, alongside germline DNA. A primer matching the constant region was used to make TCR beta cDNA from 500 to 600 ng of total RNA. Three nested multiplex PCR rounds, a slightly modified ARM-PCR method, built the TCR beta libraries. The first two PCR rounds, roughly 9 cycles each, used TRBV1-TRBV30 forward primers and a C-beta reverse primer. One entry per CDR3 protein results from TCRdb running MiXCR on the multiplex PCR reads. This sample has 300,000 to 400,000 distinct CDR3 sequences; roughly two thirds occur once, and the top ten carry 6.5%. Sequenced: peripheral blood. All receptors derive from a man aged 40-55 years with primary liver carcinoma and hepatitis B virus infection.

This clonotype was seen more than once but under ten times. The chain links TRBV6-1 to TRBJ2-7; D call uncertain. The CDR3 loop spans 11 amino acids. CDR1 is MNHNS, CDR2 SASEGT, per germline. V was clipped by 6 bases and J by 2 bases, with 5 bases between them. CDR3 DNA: TGTGCCAGCAGGGAAACCTACGAGCAGTACTTC. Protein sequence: CASRETYEQYF.

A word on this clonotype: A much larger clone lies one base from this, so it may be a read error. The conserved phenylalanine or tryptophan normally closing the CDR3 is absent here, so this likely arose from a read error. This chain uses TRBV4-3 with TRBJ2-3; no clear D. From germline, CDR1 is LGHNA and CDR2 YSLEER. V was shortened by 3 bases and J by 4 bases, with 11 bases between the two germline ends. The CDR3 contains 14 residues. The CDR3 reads CASSQNPLADTQYS. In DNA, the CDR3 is TGCGCCAGCAGCCAGAACCCCCTAGCAGATACGCAGTATTCT.

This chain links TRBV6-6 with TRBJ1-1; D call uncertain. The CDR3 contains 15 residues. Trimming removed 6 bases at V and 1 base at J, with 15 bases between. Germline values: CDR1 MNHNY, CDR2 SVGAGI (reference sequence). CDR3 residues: CASRRAADRNTEAFF. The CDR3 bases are TGTGCCAGCAGGAGGGCAGCCGATAGGAACACTGAAGCTTTCTTT.

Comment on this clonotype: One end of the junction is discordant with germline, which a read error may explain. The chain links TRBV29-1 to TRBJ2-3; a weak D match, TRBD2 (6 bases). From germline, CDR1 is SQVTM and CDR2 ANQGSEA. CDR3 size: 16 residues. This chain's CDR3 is CRVAPLSSVRANTQYF. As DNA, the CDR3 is TGCAGGGTTGCCCCCCTATCTAGCGTGAGGGCCAATACGCAGTATTTT.

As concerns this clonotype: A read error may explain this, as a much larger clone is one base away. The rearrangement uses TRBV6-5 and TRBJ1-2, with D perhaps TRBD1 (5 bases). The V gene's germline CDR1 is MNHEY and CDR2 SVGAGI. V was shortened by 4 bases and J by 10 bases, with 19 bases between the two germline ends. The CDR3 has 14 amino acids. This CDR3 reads CASSWGGTDQDYTF. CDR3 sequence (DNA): TGTGCCAGCAGTTGGGGAGGGACCGATCAAGACTACACCTTC.

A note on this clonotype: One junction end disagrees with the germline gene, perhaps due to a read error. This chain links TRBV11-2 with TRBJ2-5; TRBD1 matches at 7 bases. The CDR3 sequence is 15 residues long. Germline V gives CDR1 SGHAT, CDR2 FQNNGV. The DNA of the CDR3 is TGTGCTAGCAGCTTAGCCCCGACAGGGCAAGAGACCCACCACTTC. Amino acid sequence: CASSLAPTGQETHHF. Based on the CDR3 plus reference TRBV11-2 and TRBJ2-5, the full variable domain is EAGVAQSPRYKIIEKRQSVAFWCNPISGHATLYWYQQILGQGPKLLIQFQNNGVVDDSQLPKDRFSAERLKGVDSTLKIQPAKLEDSAVYLCASSLAPTGQETHHFGPGTRLLVL.

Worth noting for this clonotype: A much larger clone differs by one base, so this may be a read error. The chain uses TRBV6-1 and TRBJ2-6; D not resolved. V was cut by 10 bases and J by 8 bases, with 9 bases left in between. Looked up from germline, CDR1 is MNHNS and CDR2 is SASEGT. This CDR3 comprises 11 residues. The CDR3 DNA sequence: TGTGCCACCAGCGAGTCCAACGTCCTGACTTTC. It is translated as CATSESNVLTF.

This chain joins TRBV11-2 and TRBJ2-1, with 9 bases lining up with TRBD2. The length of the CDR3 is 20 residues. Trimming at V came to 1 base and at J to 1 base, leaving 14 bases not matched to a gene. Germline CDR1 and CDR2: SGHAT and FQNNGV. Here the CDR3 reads CASSLAGRLAEGRSYNEQFF. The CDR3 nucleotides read TGTGCCAGCAGCTTAGCAGGCAGACTAGCGGAAGGGCGGTCCTACAATGAGCAGTTCTTC.

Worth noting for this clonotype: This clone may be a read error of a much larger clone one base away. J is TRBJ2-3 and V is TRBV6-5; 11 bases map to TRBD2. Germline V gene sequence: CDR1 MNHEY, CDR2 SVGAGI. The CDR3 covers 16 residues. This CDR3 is CASGYGALAGADTQYF. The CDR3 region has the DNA TGTGCCAGCGGTTACGGTGCACTAGCGGGAGCAGATACGCAGTATTTT.

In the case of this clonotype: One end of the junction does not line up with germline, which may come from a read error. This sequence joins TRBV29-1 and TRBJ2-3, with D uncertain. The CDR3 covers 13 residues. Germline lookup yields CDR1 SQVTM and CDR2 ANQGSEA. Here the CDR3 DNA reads TGCATCGTTGCCCCTGGGATTCCGGATACACAGTATTTT. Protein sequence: CIVAPGIPDTQYF.

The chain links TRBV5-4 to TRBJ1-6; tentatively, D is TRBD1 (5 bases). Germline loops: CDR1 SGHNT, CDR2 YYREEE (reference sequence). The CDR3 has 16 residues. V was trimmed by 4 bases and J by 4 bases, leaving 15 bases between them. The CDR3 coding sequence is TGTGCCAGCAGCGAAATACCGGGACGGTATAATTCACCCCTCCACTTT. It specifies CASSEIPGRYNSPLHF.